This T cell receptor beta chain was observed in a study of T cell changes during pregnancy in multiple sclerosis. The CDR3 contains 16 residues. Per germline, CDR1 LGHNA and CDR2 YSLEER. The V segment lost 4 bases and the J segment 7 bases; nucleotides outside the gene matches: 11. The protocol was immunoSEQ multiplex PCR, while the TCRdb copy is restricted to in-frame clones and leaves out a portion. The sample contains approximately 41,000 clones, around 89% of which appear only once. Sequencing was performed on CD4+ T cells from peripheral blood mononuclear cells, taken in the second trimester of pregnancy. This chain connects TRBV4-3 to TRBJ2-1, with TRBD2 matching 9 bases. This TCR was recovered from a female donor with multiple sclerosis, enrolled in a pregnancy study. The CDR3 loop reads CASSLTVTSGWNEQFF. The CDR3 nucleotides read TGCGCCAGCAGCCTAACGGTGACTAGCGGATGGAATGAGCAGTTCTTC.